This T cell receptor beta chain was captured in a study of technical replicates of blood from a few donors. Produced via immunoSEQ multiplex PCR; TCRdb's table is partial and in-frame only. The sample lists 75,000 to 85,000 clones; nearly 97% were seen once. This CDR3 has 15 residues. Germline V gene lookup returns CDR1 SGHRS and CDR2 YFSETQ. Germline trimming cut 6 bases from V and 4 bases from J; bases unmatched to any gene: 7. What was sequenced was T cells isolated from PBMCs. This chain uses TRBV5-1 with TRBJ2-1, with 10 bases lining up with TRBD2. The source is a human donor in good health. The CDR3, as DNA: TGCGCCAGCATTTTAGGGACTAGCGTGTACAATGAGCAGTTCTTC. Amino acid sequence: CASILGTSVYNEQFF. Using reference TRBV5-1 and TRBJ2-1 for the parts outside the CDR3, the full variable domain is KAGVTQTPRYLIKTRGQQVTLSCSPISGHRSVSWYQQTPGQGLQFLFEYFSETQRNKGNFPGRFSGRQFSNSRSEMNVSTLELGDSALYLCASILGTSVYNEQFFGPGTRLTVL.